This T cell receptor beta chain derives from a study of cytomegalovirus exposure and HLA in healthy donors. Study-level information: Earlier findings included roughly 100 million unique TCR beta sequences obtained from 150 million to 200 million T cells.

At collection, donors were nominally healthy, but unrecorded immune exposures were probable. Comment on this clone: Its antigen is not known.

The CDR3 length is 13 residues. The germline V gene has CDR1 SGHRS and CDR2 YFSETQ. V was clipped by 7 bases and J by 5 bases; unmatched bases: 3. General observations from the study: Rarity marked most TCR sequences, yet some public TCRs occurred in many donors. Altogether, around 160 TCR beta chains were recorded as cytomegalovirus-associated.

PCR employed 60 Vbeta and 13 Jbeta primers. Repertoires were generated with immunoSEQ multiplex PCR, while TCRdb's copy carries only in-frame clones and drops some. The sample lists fewer than 200,000 clones; more than 75% were seen once. The J gene is TRBJ2-3, the V gene TRBV5-1, with 11 bases lining up with TRBD1. The receptor's source is a man younger than 35 in good health and CMV-seropositive. Sequencing used PBMCs. The CDR3 bases are TGCGCCAGCGGACAGGGGGCAGTAGATACGCAGTATTTT. Encoded protein: CASGQGAVDTQYF.